The source of this TCR beta chain is a study of blood T cell repertoires in COVID-19. Across the study: Donors in the United States, Italy and Spain gave samples during acute or convalescent COVID-19. PBMCs, B-cell-depleted T cells, or T cells provided the cDNA or gDNA that made up the material.

Seattle participants joined during active infection and were tracked over time. Per the original data handling: From reference gene primer amplification, estimates of nucleated cell counts were derived. Data came from immunoSEQ multiplex PCR; TCRdb stores just in-frame clones and leaves some out. Clone size and V and J calls were adopted from that table, with D and trimming inferred from the DNA. The sample includes almost 350,000 clones, around nine tenths of them seen just once. The CDR3 has 13 amino acids. The V gene lost 0 bases and the J gene lost 5 bases, with 7 bases spanning the gap. Germline CDR1 and CDR2: MGHRA and YSYEKL.

Sequences were obtained from peripheral blood. V gene TRBV4-1 combines with J gene TRBJ1-2; tentatively, D is TRBD1 (5 bases). This TCR was sampled from a woman aged 55 to 70 with COVID-19, enrolled during active disease. The CDR3 here is CASSQDRDYGYTF. The CDR3 bases are TGCGCCAGCAGCCAAGACAGGGATTATGGCTACACCTTC.